Each of the 8 T cell receptor beta chains below was sequenced from the same sample in a study of T cell responses to AZD1222 COVID-19 vaccine. Some clones are missing from TCRdb's copy, which holds only in-frame ones; the method was immunoSEQ multiplex PCR. In the table there are roughly 50,000 clones, about 85% of which are singletons. The sample in question was peripheral blood, obtained on day 0 of AZD1222 vaccination. These receptors were taken from an adult in good health.

On this clone itself: The germline gene is not matched at one end of the junction; a read error may be the cause. V gene TRBV7-2 combines with J gene TRBJ2-7; D gene ambiguous. Germline CDR1 SGHTA, CDR2 FQGNSA. The CDR3 runs 12 residues. The CDR3 here is CASSLVSHEQYF. In DNA form, the CDR3 reads TGTGCCAGCAGCTTAGTCTCCCACGAGCAGTACTTC.

This clone was detected a few times. The V call is TRBV5-1, the J call TRBJ1-5, with 10 bases that match TRBD1. CDR1 and CDR2 (germline): SGHRS, YFSETQ. The CDR3 has 15 amino acids. V lost 5 bases to trimming and J lost 7 bases; unmatched junction nucleotides: 9. CDR3 coding DNA: TGCGCCAGCAGGCCCGGGACAGGGGCACTCCAGCCCCAGCATTTT. Translating it yields CASRPGTGALQPQHF.

The V gene is TRBV6-1, the J gene TRBJ2-7; D is possibly TRBD1 (5 bases). CDR1 is MNHNS, CDR2 SASEGT, per germline. With 0 bases removed from V and 2 bases from J, the gap between germline ends came to 20 bases. This CDR3 is built from 18 residues. The CDR3 sequence: CASSEALRWQGFTYEQYF. For the CDR3, the DNA is TGTGCCAGCAGTGAAGCGCTTCGGTGGCAGGGATTTACCTACGAGCAGTACTTC.

The CDR3 nucleotides read TGTGCCAGCTCACCAGACAGGGATCCGTACACCGGGGAGCTGTTTTTT. It yields the protein CASSPDRDPYTGELFF. The chain employs TRBV18 and TRBJ2-2, with 7 bases lining up with TRBD1. Germline trimming cut 2 bases from V and 3 bases from J; bases unmatched to any gene: 6. This CDR3 comprises 16 residues. Germline lookup yields CDR1 KGHSH and CDR2 LQKENI.

This sequence joins TRBV7-9 and TRBJ1-6; 8 bases are a match to TRBD1. The trim removed 4 bases at V and 9 bases at J, leaving 8 bases unmatched. Germline V CDR1 and CDR2: SEHNR, FQNEAQ (reference sequence). The length of the CDR3 is 15 residues. CDR3 DNA: TGTGCCAGCAGCTCCGCGGACAGGGACGGTTCACCCCTCCACTTT. Its translation is CASSSADRDGSPLHF.

The gene calls are TRBV5-1 and TRBJ2-3; 15 bases line up with TRBD2. Germline CDR1 is SGHRS and CDR2 is YFSETQ. Germline trimming cut 4 bases from V and 2 bases from J; bases unmatched to any gene: 5. The CDR3 has 17 residues. The CDR3 reads CASSLGTSGGYTDTQYF. CDR3 DNA sequence: TGCGCCAGCAGCCTGGGGACTAGCGGGGGGTACACAGATACGCAGTATTTT. The variable domain in full, completed from reference TRBV5-1 and TRBJ2-3, reads KAGVTQTPRYLIKTRGQQVTLSCSPISGHRSVSWYQQTPGQGLQFLFEYFSETQRNKGNFPGRFSGRQFSNSRSEMNVSTLELGDSALYLCASSLGTSGGYTDTQYFGPGTRLTVL.

The rearrangement uses TRBV14 and TRBJ2-6; D is unresolved. CDR3 size: 14 residues. Germline V gene lookup returns CDR1 SGHDN and CDR2 FVKESK. The V end was cut by 3 bases, the J end by 1 base, with 4 bases between. The CDR3 region is CASSQASGANVLTF. CDR3 DNA sequence: TGTGCCAGCAGCCAGGCATCTGGGGCCAACGTCCTGACTTTC.

The V and J genes are TRBV6-5 and TRBJ2-5; D not certain. V lost 6 bases and J lost 6, with 8 bases in between. Germline V gene sequence: CDR1 MNHEY, CDR2 SVGAGI. The CDR3 extends over 11 amino acids. The CDR3: CASRSSQTQYF. The CDR3 nucleotides read TGTGCCAGCAGAAGTTCCCAGACCCAGTACTTC.